This T cell receptor (beta chain) was identified in a study of PD-1 blockade in classical Hodgkin lymphoma. Comments on this clone: What it binds is unknown.

The assay was immunoSEQ multiplex PCR, and TCRdb's table has in-frame clones only and misses some. The table records about 13,000 clones, about four fifths of them present only once. Germline CDR1 reads LNHDA; CDR2 reads SQIVND (reference sequence). V was pared by 2 bases and J by 1 base, with 12 bases of the junction left unmatched. The CDR3 extends over 18 amino acids. Every one of the patients relapsed after autologous stem cell transplantation (brentuximab vedotin exposure was variable). Complete response, partial response or progressive disease made up the best responses. Study observations and caveats: Relative to healthy donors, newly diagnosed patients reportedly had lower baseline TCR diversity, which was reported as lower still in relapsed/refractory patients. Differences between repertoires have undefined causes, possibly disease activity or prior therapy.

The sample was peripheral blood mononuclear cells (PBMCs), taken at baseline. The TCR comes from a human donor with classical Hodgkin lymphoma. The chain links TRBV19 to TRBJ1-2; 8 nucleotides match TRBD1. The CDR3 protein is CASSISTGTGVYNYGYTF. The DNA of the CDR3 is TGTGCCAGTAGTATATCAACCGGGACAGGTGTTTATAACTATGGCTACACCTTC.